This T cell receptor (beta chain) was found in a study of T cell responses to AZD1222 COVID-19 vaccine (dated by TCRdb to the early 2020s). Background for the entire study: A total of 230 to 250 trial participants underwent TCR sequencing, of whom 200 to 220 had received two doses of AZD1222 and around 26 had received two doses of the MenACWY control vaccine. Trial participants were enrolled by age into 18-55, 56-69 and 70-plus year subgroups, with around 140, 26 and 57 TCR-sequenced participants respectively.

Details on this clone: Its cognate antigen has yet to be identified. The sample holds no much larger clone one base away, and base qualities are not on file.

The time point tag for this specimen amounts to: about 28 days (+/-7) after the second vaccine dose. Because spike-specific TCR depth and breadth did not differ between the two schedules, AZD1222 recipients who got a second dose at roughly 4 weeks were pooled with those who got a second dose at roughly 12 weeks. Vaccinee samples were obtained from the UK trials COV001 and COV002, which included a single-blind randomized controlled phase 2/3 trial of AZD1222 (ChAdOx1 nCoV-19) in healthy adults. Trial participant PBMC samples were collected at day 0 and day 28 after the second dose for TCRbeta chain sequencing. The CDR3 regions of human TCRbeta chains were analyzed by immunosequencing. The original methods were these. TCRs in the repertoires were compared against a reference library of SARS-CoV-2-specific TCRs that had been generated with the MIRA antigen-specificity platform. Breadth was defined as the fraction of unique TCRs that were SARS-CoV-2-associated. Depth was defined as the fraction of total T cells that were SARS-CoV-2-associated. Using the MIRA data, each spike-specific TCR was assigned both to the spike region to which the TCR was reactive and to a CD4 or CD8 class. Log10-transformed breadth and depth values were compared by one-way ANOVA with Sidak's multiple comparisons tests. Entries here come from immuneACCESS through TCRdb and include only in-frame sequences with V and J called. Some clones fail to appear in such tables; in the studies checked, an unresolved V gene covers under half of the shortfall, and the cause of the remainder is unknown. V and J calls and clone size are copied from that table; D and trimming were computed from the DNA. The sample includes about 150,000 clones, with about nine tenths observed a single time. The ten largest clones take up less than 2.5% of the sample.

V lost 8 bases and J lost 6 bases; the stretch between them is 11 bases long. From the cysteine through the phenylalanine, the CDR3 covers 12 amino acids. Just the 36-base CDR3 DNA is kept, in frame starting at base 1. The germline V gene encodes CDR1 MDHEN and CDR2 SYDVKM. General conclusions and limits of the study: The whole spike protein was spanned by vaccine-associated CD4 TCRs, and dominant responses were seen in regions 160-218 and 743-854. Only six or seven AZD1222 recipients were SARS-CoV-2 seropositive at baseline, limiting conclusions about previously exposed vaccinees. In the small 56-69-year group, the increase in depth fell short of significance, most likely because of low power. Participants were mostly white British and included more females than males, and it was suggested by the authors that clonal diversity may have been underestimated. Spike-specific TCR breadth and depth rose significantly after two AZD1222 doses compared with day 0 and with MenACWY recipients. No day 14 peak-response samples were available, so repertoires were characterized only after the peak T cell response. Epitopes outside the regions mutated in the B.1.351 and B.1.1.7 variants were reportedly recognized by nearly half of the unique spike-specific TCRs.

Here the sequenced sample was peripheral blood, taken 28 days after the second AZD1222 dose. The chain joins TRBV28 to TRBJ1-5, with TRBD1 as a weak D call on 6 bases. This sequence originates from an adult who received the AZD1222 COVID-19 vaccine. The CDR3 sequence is CASGTGRQPQHF. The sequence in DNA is TGTGCCAGCGGTACAGGGCGTCAGCCCCAGCATTTT.